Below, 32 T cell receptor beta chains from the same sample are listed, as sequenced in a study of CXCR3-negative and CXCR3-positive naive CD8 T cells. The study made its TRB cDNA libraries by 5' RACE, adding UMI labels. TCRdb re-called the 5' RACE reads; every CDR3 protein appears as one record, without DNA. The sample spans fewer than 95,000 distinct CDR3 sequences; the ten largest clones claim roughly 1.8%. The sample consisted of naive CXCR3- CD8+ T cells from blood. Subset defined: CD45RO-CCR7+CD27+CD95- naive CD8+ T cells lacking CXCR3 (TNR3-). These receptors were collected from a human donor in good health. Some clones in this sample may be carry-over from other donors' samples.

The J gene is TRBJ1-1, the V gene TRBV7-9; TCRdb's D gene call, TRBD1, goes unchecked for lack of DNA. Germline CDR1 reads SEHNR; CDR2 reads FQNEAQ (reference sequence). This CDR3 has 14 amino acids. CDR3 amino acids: CASSSSTGHTEAFF.

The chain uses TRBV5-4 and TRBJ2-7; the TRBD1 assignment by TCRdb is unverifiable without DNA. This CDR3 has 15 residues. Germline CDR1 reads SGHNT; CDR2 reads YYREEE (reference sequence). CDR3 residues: CASSGWWDRPSEQYF.

CDR3: CASSLVGSYEQYF. V and J are TRBV5-6 and TRBJ2-7. The CDR3 runs to 13 residues. Germline V CDR1 and CDR2: SGHDT, YYEEEE. Full variable domain (rest looked up from reference TRBV5-6 and TRBJ2-7): DAGVTQSPTHLIKTRGQQVTLRCSPKSGHDTVSWYQQALGQGPQFIFQYYEEEERQRGNFPDRFSGHQFPNYSSELNVNALLLGDSALYLCASSLVGSYEQYFGPGTRLTVT.

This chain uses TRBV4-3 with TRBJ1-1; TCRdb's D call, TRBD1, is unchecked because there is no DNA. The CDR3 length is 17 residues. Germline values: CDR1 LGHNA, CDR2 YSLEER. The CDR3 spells CASTHLFSTGTGSEAFF.

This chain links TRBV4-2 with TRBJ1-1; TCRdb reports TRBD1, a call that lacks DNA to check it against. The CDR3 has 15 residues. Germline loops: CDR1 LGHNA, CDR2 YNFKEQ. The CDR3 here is CASSQVSRKNTEAFF.

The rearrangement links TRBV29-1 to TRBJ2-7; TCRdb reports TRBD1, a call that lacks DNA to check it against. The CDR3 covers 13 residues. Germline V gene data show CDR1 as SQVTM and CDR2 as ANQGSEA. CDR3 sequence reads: CSVQRGRYYEQYF.

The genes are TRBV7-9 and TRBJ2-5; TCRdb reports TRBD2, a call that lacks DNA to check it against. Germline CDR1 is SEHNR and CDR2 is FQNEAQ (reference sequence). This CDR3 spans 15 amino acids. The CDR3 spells CASSLARPGRETQYF. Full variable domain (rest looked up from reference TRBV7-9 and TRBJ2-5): DTGVSQNPRHKITKRGQNVTFRCDPISEHNRLYWYRQTLGQGPEFLTYFQNEAQLEKSRLLSDRFSAERPKGSFSTLEIQRTEQGDSAMYLCASSLARPGRETQYFGPGTRLLVL.

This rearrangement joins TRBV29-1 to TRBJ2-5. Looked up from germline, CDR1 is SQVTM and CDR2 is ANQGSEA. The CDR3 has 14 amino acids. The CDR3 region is CSVEGLSGQETQYF.

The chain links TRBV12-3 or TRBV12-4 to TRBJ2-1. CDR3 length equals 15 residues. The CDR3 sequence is CASSRYGLPYNEQFF.

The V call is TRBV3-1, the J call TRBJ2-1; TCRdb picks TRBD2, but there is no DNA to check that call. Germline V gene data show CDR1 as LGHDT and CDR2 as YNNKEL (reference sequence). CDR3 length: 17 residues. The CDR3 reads CASSQSVRPSSYNEQFF.

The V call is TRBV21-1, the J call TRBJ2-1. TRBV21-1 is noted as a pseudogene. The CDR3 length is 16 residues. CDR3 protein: CASSKFGGTPHNEQFF.

This CDR3 reads CSAAPSGAPYEQYF. This sequence joins TRBV20-1 and TRBJ2-7; the D call of TRBD1 rests on TCRdb alone, since no DNA is present to check it. This CDR3 contains 14 residues. CDR1 and CDR2 (germline): DFQATT, SNEGSKA (reference sequence).

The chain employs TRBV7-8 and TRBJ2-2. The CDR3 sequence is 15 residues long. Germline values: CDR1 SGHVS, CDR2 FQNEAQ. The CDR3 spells CASSLISQNTGELFF. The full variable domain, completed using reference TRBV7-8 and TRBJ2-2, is GAGVSQSPRYKVAKRGQDVALRCDPISGHVSLFWYQQALGQGPEFLTYFQNEAQLDKSGLPSDRFFAERPEGSVSTLKIQRTQQEDSAVYLCASSLISQNTGELFFGEGSRLTVL.

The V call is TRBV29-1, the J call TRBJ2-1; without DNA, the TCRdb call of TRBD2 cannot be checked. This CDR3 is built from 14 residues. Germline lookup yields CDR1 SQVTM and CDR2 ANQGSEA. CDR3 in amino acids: CSVELAVVYNEQFF.

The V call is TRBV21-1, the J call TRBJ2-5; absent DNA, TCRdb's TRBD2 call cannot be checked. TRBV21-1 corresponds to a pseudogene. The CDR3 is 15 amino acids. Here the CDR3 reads CASSKLAGAQETQYF.

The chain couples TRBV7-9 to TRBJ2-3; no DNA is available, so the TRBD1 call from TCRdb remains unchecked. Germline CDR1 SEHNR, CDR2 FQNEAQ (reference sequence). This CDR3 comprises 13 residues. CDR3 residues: CASSPPGTDTQYF. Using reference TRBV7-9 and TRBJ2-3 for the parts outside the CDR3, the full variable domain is DTGVSQNPRHKITKRGQNVTFRCDPISEHNRLYWYRQTLGQGPEFLTYFQNEAQLEKSRLLSDRFSAERPKGSFSTLEIQRTEQGDSAMYLCASSPPGTDTQYFGPGTRLTVL.

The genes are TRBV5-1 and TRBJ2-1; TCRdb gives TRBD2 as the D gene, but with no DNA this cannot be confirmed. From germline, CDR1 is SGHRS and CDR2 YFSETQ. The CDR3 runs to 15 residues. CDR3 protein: CASSLSSSGYNEQFF.

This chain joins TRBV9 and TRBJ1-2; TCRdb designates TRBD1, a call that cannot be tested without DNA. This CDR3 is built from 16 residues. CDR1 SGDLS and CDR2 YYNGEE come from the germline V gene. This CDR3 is CASSVAGDREDYGYTF. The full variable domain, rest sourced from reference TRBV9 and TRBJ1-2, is DSGVTQTPKHLITATGQRVTLRCSPRSGDLSVYWYQQSLDQGLQFLIQYYNGEERAKGNILERFSAQQFPDLHSELNLSSLELGDSALYFCASSVAGDREDYGYTFGSGTRLTVV.

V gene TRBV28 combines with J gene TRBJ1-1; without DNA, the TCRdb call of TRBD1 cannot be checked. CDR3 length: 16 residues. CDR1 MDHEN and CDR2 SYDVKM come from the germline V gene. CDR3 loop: CASSDGQGLLNTEAFF.

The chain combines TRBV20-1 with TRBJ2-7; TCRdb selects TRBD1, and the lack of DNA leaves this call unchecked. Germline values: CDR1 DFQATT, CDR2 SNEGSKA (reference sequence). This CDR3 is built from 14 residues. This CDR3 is CSASAGTPTYEQYF.

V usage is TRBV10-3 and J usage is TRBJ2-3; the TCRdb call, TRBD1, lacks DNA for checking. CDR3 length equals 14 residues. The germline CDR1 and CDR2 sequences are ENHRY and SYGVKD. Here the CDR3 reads CAISESKGGDTQYF.

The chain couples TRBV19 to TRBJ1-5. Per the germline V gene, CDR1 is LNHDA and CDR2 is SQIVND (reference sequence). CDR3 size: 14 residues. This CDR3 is CASTDWDSNQPQHF.

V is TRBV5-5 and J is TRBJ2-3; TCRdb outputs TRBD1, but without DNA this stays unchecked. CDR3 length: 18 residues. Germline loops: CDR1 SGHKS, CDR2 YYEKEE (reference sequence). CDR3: CASSSDRGLLTSTDTQYF.

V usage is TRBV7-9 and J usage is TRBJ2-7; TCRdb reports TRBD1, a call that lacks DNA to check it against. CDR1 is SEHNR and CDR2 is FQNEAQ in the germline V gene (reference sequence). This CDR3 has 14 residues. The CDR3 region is CASSLSLGAYEQYF.

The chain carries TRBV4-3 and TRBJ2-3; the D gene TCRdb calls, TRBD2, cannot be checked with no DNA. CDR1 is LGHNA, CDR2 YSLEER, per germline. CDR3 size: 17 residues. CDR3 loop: CASSPRPSGGITDTQYF.

The CDR3 here is CASSLTGEETQYF. The V gene is TRBV7-8, the J gene TRBJ2-5; TCRdb returns TRBD1, unconfirmable since there is no DNA. CDR1 and CDR2 (germline): SGHVS, FQNEAQ. This CDR3 spans 13 amino acids.

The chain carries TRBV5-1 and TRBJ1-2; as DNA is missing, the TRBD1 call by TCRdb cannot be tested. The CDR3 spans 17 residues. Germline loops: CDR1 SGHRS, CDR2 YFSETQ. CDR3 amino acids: CASSFGSDRILLGGYTF.

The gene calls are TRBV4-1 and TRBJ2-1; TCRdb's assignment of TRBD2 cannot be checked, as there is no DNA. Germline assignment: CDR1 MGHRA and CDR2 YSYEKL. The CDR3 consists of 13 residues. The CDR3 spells CASSQPIAGEQFF.

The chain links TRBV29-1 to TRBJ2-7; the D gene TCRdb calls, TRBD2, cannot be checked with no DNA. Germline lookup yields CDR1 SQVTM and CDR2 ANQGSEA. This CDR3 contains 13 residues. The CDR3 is CSVTTSGSYEQYF.

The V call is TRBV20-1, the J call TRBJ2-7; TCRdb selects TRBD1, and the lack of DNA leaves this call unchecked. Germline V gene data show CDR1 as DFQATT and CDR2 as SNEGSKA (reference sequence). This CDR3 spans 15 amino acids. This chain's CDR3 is CSASGATGAGYEQYF.

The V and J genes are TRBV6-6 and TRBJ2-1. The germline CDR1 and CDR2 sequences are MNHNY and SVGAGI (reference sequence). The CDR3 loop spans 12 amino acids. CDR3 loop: CASSYSFNEQFF.

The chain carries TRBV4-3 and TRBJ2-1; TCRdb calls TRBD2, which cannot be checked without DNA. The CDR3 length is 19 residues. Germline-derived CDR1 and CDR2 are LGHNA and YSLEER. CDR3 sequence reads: CASSQDWAVVGGGAEEQFF.